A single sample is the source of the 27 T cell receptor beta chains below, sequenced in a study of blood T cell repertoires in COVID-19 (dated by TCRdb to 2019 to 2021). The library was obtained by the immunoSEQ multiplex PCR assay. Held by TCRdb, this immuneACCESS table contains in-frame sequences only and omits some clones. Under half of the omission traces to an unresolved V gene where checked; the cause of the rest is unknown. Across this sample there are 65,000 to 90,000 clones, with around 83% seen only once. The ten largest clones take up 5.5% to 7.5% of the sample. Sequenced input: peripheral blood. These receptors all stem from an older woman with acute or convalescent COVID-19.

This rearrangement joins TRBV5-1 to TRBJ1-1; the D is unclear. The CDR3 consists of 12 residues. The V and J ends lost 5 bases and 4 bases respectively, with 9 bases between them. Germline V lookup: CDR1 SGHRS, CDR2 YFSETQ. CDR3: CASRADFTEAFF. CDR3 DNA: TGCGCCAGCAGAGCGGATTTCACTGAAGCTTTCTTT. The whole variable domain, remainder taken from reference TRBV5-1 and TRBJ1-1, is KAGVTQTPRYLIKTRGQQVTLSCSPISGHRSVSWYQQTPGQGLQFLFEYFSETQRNKGNFPGRFSGRQFSNSRSEMNVSTLELGDSALYLCASRADFTEAFFGQGTRLTVV.

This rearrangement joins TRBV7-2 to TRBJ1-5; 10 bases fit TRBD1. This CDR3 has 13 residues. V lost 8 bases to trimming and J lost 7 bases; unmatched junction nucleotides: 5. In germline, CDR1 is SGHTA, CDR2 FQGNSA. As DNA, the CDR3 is TGTGCCAGCGGCAGGGACAGGGGCCAGCCCCAGCATTTT. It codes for CASGRDRGQPQHF. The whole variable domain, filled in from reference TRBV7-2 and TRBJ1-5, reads GAGVSQSPSNKVTEKGKDVELRCDPISGHTALYWYRQSLGQGLEFLIYFQGNSAPDKSGLPSDRFSAERTGGSVSTLTIQRTQQEDSAVYLCASGRDRGQPQHFGDGTRLSIL.

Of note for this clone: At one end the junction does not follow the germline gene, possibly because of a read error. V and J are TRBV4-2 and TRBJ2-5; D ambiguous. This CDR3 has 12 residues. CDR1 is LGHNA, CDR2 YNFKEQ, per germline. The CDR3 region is CASSQDQETQYF. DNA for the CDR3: TGTGCCAGCAGCCAAGACCAGGAGACCCAGTACTTC.

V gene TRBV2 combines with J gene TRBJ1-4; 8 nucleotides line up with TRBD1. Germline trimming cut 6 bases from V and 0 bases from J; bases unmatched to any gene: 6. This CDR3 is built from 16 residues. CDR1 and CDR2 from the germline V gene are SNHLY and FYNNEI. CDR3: CASRTGGSATNEKLFF. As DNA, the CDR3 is TGTGCCAGCAGAACAGGGGGATCGGCAACTAATGAAAAACTGTTTTTT. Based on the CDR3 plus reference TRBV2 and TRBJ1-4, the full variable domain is EPEVTQTPSHQVTQMGQEVILRCVPISNHLYFYWYRQILGQKVEFLVSFYNNEISEKSEIFDDQFSVERPDGSNFTLKIRSTKLEDSAMYFCASRTGGSATNEKLFFGSGTQLSVL.

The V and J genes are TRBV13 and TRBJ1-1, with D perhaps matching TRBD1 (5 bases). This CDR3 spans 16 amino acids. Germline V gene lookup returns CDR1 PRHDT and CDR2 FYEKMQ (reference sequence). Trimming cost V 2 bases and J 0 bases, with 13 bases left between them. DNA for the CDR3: TGTGCCAGCAGCTTAAAGGCAGGGAAAATGAACACTGAAGCTTTCTTT. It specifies CASSLKAGKMNTEAFF. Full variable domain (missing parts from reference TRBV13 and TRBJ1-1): AAGVIQSPRHLIKEKRETATLKCYPIPRHDTVYWYQQGPGQDPQFLISFYEKMQSDKGSIPDRFSAQQFSDYHSELNMSSLELGDSALYFCASSLKAGKMNTEAFFGQGTRLTVV.

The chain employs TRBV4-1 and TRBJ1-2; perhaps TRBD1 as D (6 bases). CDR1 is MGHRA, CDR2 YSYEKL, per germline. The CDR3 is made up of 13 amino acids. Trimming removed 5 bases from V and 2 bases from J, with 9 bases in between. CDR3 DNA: TGCGCCAGCAGCACCGGGACAAACTATGGCTACACCTTC. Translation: CASSTGTNYGYTF.

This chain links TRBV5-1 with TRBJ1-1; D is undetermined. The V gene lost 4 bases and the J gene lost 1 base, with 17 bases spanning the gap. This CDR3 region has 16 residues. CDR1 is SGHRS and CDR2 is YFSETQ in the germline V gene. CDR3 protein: CASSRAIFDPNTEAFF. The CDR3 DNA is TGCGCCAGCAGCCGTGCTATCTTCGATCCGAACACTGAAGCTTTCTTT.

Here the CDR3 DNA reads TGTGCCAGCAGCCAAGGGCGGGCAGGGACTGTAGGCTATGGCTACACCTTC. The encoded protein is CASSQGRAGTVGYGYTF. The chain uses TRBV14 and TRBJ1-2, with D possibly being TRBD1 (5 bases). V was pared by 1 base and J by 4 bases, with 19 bases between. CDR3 length: 17 residues. Germline V gene lookup returns CDR1 SGHDN and CDR2 FVKESK. Full variable domain (missing parts from reference TRBV14 and TRBJ1-2): EAGVTQFPSHSVIEKGQTVTLRCDPISGHDNLYWYRRVMGKEIKFLLHFVKESKQDESGMPNNRFLAERTGGTYSTLKVQPAELEDSGVYFCASSQGRAGTVGYGYTFGSGTRLTVV.

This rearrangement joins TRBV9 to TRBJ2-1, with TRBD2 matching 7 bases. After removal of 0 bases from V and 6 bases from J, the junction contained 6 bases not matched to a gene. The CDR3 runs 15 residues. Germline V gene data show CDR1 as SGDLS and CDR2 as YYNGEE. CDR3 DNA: TGTGCCAGCAGCGTAGCTTTCGGGGGGTTCAATGAGCAGTTCTTC. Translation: CASSVAFGGFNEQFF.

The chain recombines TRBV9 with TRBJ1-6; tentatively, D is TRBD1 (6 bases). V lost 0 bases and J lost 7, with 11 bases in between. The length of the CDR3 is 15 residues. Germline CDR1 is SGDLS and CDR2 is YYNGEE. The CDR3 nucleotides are TGTGCCAGCAGCGTAGGACAGGTACCAAATTCACCCCTCCACTTT. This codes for CASSVGQVPNSPLHF.

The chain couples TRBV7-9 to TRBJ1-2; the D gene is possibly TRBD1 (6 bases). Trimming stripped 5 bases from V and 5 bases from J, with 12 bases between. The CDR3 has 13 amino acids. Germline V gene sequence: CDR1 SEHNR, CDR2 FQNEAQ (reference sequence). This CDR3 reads CASSVRGSYGYTF. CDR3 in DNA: TGTGCCAGCAGCGTCAGGGGCTCTTATGGCTACACCTTC.

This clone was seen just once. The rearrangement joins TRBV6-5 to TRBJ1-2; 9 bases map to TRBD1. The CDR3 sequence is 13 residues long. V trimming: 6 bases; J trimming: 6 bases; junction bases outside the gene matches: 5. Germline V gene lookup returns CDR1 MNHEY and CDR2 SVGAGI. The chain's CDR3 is CASSTDRGDGYTF. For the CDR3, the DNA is TGTGCCAGCAGCACGGACAGGGGAGATGGCTACACCTTC.

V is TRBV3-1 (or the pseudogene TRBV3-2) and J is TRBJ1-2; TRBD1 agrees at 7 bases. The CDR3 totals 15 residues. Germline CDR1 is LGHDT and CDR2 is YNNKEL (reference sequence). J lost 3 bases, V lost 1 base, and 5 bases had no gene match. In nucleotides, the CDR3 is TGTGCCAGCAGCCAAGCCCAGGGGGTATACTATGGCTACACCTTC. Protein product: CASSQAQGVYYGYTF.

Written as DNA, the CDR3 is TGTGCCAGCACCCAGGAGGGCAGCAGCATTCAGTACTTC. It encodes CASTQEGSSIQYF. This chain links TRBV6-1 with TRBJ2-4, with D possibly TRBD2 on 6 matching bases. The V and J ends lost 7 bases and 9 bases respectively, with 16 bases between them. CDR1 is MNHNS, CDR2 SASEGT, per germline. The CDR3 totals 13 residues.

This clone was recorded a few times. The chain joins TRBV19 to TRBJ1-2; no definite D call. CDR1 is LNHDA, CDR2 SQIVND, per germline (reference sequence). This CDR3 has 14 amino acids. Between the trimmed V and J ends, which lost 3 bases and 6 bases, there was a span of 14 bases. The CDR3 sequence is CASSMRGLFNGYTF. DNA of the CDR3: TGTGCCAGTAGTATGCGAGGGTTATTCAATGGCTACACCTTC. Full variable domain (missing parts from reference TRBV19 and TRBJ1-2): DGGITQSPKYLFRKEGQNVTLSCEQNLNHDAMYWYRQDPGQGLRLIYYSQIVNDFQKGDIAEGYSVSREKKESFPLTVTSAQKNPTAFYLCASSMRGLFNGYTFGSGTRLTVV.

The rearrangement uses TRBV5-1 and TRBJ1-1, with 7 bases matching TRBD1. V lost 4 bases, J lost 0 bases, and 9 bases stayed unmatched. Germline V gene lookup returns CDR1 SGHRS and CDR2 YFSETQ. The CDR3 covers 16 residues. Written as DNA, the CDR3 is TGCGCCAGCAGCCAAAACAGGGGAACTATGAACACTGAAGCTTTCTTT. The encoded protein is CASSQNRGTMNTEAFF.

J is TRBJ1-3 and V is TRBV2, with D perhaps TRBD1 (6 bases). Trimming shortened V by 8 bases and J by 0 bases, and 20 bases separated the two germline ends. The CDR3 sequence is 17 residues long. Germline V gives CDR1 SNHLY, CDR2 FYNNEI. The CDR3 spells CASGLVGTSHSGNTIYF. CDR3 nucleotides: TGTGCCAGCGGGTTGGTCGGGACAAGTCACTCTGGAAACACCATATATTTT.

CDR3 amino acids: CAISEYGTANTGELFF. The DNA for the CDR3 is TGTGCCATCAGTGAGTATGGGACAGCGAACACCGGGGAGCTGTTTTTT. This chain uses TRBV10-3 with TRBJ2-2; 7 positions match TRBD1. V shed 1 base, J shed 0 bases, and the junction held 2 bases outside the gene matches. The CDR3 extends over 16 amino acids. CDR1 is ENHRY and CDR2 is SYGVKD in the germline V gene.

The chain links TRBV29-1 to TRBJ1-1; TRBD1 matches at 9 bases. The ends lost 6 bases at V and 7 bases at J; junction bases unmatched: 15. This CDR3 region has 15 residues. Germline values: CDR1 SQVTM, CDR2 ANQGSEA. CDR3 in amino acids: CSVVPTTGTGHEAFF. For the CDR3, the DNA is TGCAGCGTCGTTCCTACCACCGGGACAGGGCATGAAGCTTTCTTT.

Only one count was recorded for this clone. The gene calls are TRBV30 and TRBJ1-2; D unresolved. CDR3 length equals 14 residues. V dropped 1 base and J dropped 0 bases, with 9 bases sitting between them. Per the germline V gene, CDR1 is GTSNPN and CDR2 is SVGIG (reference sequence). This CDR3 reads CAWSGEVANYGYTF. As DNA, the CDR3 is TGTGCCTGGAGTGGTGAAGTAGCTAACTATGGCTACACCTTC.

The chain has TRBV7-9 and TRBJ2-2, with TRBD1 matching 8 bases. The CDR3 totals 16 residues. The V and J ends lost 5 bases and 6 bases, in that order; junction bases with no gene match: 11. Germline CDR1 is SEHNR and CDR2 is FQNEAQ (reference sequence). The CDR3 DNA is TGTGCCAGCAGCCACCCTTCAGGGGGCTACGCCGGGGAGCTGTTTTTT. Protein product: CASSHPSGGYAGELFF.

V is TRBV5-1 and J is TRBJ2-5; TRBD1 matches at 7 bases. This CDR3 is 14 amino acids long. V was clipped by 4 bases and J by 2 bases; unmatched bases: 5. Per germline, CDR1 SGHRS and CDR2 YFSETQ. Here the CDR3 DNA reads TGCGCCAGCAGCCAGGGACAGCCTCAAGAGACCCAGTACTTC. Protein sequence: CASSQGQPQETQYF.

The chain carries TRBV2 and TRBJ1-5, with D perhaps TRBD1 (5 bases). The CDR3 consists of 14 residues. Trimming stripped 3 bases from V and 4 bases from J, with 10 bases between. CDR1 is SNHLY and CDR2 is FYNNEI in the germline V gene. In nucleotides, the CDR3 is TGTGCCAGCAGTGACAGGGTGGGGAATCAGCCCCAGCATTTT. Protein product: CASSDRVGNQPQHF. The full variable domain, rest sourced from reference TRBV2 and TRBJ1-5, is EPEVTQTPSHQVTQMGQEVILRCVPISNHLYFYWYRQILGQKVEFLVSFYNNEISEKSEIFDDQFSVERPDGSNFTLKIRSTKLEDSAMYFCASSDRVGNQPQHFGDGTRLSIL.

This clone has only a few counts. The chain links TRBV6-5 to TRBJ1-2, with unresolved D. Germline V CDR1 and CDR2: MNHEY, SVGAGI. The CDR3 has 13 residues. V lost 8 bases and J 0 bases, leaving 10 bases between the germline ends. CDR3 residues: CASRLLANYGYTF. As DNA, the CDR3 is TGTGCCAGCCGGTTACTAGCTAACTATGGCTACACCTTC.

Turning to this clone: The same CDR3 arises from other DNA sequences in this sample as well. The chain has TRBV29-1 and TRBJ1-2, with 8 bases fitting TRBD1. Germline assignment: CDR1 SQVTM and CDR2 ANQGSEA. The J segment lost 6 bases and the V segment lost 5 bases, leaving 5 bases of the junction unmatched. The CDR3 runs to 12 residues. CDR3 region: CSVSDRGDGYTF. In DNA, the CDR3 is TGCAGCGTTTCTGACAGGGGCGATGGCTACACCTTC.

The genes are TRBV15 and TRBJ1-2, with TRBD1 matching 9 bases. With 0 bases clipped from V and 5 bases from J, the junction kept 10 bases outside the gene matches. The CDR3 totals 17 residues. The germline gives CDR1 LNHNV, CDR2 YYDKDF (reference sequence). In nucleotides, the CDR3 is TGTGCCACCAGCAGAGATGCGGGACAGGGTCCACCTTATGGCTACACCTTC. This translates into CATSRDAGQGPPYGYTF.

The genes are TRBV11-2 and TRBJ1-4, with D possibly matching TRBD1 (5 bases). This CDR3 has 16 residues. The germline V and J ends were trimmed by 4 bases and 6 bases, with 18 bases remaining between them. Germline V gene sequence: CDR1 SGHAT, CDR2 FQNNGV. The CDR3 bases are TGTGCCAGCAGCTCCCCCGGCGGGGGGAGGGATGAAAAACTGTTTTTT. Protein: CASSSPGGGRDEKLFF.